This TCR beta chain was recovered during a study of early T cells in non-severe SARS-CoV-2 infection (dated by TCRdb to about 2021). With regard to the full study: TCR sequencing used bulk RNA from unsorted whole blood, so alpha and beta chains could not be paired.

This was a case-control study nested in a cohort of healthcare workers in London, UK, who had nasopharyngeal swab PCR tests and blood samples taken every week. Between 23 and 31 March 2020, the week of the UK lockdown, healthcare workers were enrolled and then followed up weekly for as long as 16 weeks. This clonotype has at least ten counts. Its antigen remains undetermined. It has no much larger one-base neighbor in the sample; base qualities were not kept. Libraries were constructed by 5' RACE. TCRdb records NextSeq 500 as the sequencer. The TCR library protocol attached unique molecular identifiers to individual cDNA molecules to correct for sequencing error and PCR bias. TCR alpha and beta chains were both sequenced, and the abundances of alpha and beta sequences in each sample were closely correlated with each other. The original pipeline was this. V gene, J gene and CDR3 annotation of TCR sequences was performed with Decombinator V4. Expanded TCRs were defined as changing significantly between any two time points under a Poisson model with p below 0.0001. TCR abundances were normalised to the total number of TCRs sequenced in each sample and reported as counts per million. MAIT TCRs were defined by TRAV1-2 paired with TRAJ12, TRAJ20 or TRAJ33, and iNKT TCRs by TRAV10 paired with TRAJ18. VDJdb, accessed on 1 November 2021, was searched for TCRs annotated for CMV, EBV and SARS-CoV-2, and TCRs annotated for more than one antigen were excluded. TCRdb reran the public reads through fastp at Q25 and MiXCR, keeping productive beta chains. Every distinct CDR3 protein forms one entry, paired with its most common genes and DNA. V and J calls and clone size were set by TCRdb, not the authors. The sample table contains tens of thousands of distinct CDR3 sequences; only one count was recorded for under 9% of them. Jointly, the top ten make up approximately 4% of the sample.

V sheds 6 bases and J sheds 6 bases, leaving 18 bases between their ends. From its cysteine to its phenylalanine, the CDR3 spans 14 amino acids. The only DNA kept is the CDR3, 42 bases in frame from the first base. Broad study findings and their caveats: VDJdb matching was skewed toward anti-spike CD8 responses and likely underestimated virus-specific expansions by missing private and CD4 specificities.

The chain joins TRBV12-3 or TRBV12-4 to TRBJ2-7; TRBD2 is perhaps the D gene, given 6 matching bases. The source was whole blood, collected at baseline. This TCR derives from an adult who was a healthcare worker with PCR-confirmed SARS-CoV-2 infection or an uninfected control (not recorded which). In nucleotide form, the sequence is TGTGCCAGCAGGGAGGGATTAACCCTGGGCGAGCAGTACTTC. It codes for CASREGLTLGEQYF.